The TCR beta chain under discussion was sequenced for a study of vaccination effects on CD4 cells after COVID-19. Germline CDR1 and CDR2: MGHRA and YSYEKL. Deletions cut 0 bases from V and 2 bases from J, with 7 bases between. The CDR3 runs to 14 residues. Under the ViraFEST assay, PBMC were stimulated with viral peptide pools so that antigen-specific CD4+ T cells expanded. Sequencing was performed afterwards. Researchers isolated CD4+ T cells once 9 to 11 days of culture had elapsed. People in the vaccine group had not been infected with SARS-CoV-2 before, and their nucleocapsid antibodies were negative. Days 3 and 7 saw half the medium replaced with IL-2 medium. Libraries were prepared by immunoSEQ multiplex PCR; TCRdb keeps only in-frame clonotypes and omits some of them. Of 35,000 to 55,000 clones detected, around three quarters appear once; the ten largest clones hold 10% to 12%. A word on this clone: What it recognizes is unknown.

The receptor was isolated from a human donor who received a COVID-19 vaccine. This sequence joins TRBV4-1 and TRBJ1-1; D is ambiguous. The sample here was CD4+ T cells from PBMCs cultured with SARS-CoV-2 spike peptides, taken before COVID-19 vaccination. CDR3 coding DNA: TGCGCCAGCAGCCAAGATCACGGAAACACTGAAGCTTTCTTT. Its translation is CASSQDHGNTEAFF.